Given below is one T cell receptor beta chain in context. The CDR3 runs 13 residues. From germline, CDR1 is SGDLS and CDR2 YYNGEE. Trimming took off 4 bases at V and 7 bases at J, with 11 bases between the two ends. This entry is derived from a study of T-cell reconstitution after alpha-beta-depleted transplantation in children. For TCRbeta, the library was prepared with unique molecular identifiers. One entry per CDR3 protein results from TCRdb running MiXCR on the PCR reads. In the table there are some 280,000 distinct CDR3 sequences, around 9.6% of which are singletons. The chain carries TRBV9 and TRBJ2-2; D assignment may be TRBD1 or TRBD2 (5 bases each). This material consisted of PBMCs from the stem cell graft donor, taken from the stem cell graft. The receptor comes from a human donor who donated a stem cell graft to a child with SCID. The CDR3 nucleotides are TGTGCCAGCAGCCATGGGGACGGCGGGGAGCTGTTTTTT. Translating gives CASSHGDGGELFF.